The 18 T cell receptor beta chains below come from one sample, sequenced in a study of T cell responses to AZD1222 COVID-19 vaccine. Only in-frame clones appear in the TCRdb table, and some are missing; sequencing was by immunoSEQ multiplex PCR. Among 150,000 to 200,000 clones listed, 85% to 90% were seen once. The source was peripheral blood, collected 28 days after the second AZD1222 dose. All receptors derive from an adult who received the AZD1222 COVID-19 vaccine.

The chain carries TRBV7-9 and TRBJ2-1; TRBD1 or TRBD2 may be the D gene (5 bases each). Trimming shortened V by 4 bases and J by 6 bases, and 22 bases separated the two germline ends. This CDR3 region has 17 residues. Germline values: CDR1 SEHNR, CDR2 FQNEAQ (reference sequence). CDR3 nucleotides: TGTGCCAGCAGCTCAATAAACCGGGACCCCCGAGGCAATGAGCAGTTCTTC. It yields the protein CASSSINRDPRGNEQFF.

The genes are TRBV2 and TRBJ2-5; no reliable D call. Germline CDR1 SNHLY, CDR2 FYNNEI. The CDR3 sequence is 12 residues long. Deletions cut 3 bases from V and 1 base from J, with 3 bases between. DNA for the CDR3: TGTGCCAGCAGTGATGCCCAAGAGACCCAGTACTTC. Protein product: CASSDAQETQYF.

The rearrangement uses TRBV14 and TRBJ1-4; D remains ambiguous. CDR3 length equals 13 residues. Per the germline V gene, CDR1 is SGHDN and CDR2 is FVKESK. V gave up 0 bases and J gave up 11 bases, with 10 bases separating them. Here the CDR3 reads CASSQDLAAKLFF. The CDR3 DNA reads TGTGCCAGCAGCCAAGATCTGGCTGCGAAACTGTTTTTT.

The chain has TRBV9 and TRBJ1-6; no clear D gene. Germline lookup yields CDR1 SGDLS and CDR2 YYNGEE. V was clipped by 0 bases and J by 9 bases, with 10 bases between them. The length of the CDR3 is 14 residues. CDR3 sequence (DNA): TGTGCCAGCAGCGTAGCCCCGGAGGGTTCACCCCTCCACTTT. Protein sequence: CASSVAPEGSPLHF. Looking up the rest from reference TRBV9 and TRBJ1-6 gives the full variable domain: DSGVTQTPKHLITATGQRVTLRCSPRSGDLSVYWYQQSLDQGLQFLIQYYNGEERAKGNILERFSAQQFPDLHSELNLSSLELGDSALYFCASSVAPEGSPLHFGNGTRLTVT.

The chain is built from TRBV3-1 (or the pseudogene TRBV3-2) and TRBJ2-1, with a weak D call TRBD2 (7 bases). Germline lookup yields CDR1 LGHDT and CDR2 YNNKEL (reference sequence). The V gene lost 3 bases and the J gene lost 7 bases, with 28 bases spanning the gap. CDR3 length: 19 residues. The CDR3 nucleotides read TGTGCCAGCAGCCAGTTCCCGGGGGGCGCGGCAACCTCCTGGAATGAGCAGTTCTTC. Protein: CASSQFPGGAATSWNEQFF.

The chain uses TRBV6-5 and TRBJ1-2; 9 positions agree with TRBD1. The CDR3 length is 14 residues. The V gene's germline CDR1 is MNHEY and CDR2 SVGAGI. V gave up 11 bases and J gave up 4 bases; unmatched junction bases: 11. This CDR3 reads CAVTRDRAIYGYTF. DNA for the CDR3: TGTGCCGTTACAAGGGACAGGGCTATCTATGGCTACACCTTC.

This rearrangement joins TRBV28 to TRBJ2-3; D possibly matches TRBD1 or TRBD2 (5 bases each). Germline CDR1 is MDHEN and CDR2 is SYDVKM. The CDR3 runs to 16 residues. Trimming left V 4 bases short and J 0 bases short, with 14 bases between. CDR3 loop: CASSSPGRTSTDTQYF. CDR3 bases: TGTGCCAGCAGTTCCCCGGGACGTACTAGCACAGATACGCAGTATTTT. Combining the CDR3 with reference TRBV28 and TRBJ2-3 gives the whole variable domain DVKVTQSSRYLVKRTGEKVFLECVQDMDHENMFWYRQDPGLGLRLIYFSYDVKMKEKGDIPEGYSVSREKKERFSLILESASTNQTSMYLCASSSPGRTSTDTQYFGPGTRLTVL.

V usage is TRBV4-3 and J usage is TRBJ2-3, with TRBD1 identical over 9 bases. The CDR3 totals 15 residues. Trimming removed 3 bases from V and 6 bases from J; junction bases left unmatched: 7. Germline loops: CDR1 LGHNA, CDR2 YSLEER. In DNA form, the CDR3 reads TGCGCCAGCAGCCAGGGGGGACAGGGAGCGGATACGCAGTATTTT. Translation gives CASSQGGQGADTQYF.

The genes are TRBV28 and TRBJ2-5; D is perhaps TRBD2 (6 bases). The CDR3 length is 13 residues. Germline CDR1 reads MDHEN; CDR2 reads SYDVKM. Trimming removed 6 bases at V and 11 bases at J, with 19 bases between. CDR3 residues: CASSTPGDRCQYF. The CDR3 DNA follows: TGTGCCAGCAGCACCCCGGGAGACCGGTGTCAGTACTTC.

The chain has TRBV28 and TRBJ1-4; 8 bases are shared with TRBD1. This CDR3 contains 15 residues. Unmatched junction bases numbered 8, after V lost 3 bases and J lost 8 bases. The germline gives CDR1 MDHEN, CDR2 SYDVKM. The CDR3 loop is CASSFPGGLEEKLFF. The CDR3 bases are TGTGCCAGCAGTTTCCCAGGGGGCTTAGAAGAAAAACTGTTTTTT.

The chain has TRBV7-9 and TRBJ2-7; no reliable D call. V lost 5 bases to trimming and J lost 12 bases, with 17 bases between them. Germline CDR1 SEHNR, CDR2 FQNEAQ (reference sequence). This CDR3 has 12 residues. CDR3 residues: CASSPRPRVRYF. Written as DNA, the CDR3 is TGTGCCAGCAGCCCCCGACCCAGAGTTAGGTACTTC.

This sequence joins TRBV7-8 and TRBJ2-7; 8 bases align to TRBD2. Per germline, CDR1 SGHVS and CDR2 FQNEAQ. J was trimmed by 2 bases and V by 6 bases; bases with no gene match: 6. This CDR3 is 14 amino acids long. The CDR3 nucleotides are TGTGCCAGCAGGCCAAGCGGGAGTCCCTACGAGCAGTACTTC. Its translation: CASRPSGSPYEQYF.

Here the CDR3 reads CASMGLAGLGSPLHF. The CDR3 DNA reads TGTGCCAGCATGGGACTAGCCGGGCTGGGTTCACCCCTCCACTTT. This chain joins TRBV2 and TRBJ1-6, with a possible D match to TRBD1 (5 bases). Deletions cut 7 bases from V and 9 bases from J, with 19 bases between. This CDR3 region has 15 residues. The germline V gene encodes CDR1 SNHLY and CDR2 FYNNEI.

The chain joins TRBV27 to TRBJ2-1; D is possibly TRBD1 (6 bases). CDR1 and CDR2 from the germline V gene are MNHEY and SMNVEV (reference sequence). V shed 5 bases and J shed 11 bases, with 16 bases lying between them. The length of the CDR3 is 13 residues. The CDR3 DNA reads TGTGCCAGCAGTGAATACAGGGTAGAAAAGCAGTTCTTC. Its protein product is CASSEYRVEKQFF.

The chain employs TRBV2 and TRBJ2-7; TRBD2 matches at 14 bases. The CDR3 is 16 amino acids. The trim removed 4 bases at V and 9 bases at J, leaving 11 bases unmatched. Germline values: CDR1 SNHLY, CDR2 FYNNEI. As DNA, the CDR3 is TGTGCCAGCAGTGGGGCCGGGACTAGCGGGAGTACCGTGCAGTACTTC. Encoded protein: CASSGAGTSGSTVQYF. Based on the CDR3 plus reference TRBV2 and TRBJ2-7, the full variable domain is EPEVTQTPSHQVTQMGQEVILRCVPISNHLYFYWYRQILGQKVEFLVSFYNNEISEKSEIFDDQFSVERPDGSNFTLKIRSTKLEDSAMYFCASSGAGTSGSTVQYFGPGTRLTVT.

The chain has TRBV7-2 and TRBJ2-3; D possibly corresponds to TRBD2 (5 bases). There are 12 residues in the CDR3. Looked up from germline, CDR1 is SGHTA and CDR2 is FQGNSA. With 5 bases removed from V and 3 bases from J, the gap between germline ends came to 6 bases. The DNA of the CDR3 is TGTGCCAGCAGCCCGGGAACAGATACGCAGTATTTT. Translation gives CASSPGTDTQYF. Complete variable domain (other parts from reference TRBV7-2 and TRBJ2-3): GAGVSQSPSNKVTEKGKDVELRCDPISGHTALYWYRQSLGQGLEFLIYFQGNSAPDKSGLPSDRFSAERTGGSVSTLTIQRTQQEDSAVYLCASSPGTDTQYFGPGTRLTVL.

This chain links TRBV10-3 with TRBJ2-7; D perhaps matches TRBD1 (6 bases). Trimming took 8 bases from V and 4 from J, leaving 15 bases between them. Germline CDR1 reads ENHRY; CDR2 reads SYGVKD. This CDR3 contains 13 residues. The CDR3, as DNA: TGTGCCATCTCGAGGGACACTACTTACGAGCAGTACTTC. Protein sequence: CAISRDTTYEQYF.

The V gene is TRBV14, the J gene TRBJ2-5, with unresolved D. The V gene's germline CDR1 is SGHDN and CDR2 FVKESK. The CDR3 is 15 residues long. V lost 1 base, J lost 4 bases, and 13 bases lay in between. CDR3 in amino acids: CASSQVKSWGETQYF. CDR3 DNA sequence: TGTGCCAGCAGCCAAGTTAAGTCGTGGGGAGAGACCCAGTACTTC.